These 26 T cell receptor beta chains were all obtained from the same sample, sequenced in a study of blood T cells in healthy people across ages. Primed by a sample-barcoded 5' primer and a J-beta primer mix, a second PCR proceeded for 7 to 11 cycles. TCRdb reprocessed the 5' RACE reads with MiXCR, giving one entry per CDR3 protein. The sample holds 1.5 million to 2 million distinct CDR3 sequences, 28% seen once. Sequenced material: blood. The receptor set was obtained from a woman under 40 in good health.

This clonotype has ten or more counts. CDR3 sequence: CASSWGTSGAPGIQYF. The CDR3 DNA follows: TGCGCCAGCAGCTGGGGGACTAGCGGGGCCCCAGGCATTCAGTACTTC. J is TRBJ2-4 and V is TRBV5-1; 13 bases map to TRBD2. With 3 bases clipped from V and 9 bases from J, the junction kept 9 bases outside the gene matches. The germline V gene encodes CDR1 SGHRS and CDR2 YFSETQ. This CDR3 spans 16 amino acids. Combining the CDR3 with reference TRBV5-1 and TRBJ2-4 gives the whole variable domain KAGVTQTPRYLIKTRGQQVTLSCSPISGHRSVSWYQQTPGQGLQFLFEYFSETQRNKGNFPGRFSGRQFSNSRSEMNVSTLELGDSALYLCASSWGTSGAPGIQYFGAGTRLSVL.

The rearrangement joins TRBV10-3 to TRBJ2-3, with TRBD2 as a possible D gene (6 bases). The germline V and J ends were trimmed by 10 bases and 0 bases, with 17 bases remaining between them. The CDR3 runs to 15 residues. Germline V lookup: CDR1 ENHRY, CDR2 SYGVKD. CDR3: CATDPVGGSTDTQYF. The CDR3 nucleotides read TGTGCCACCGACCCGGTCGGGGGTAGCACAGATACGCAGTATTTT.

V is TRBV29-1 and J is TRBJ2-7; 7 bases agree with TRBD2. The CDR3 has 15 amino acids. V was pared by 1 base and J by 5 bases, with 11 bases of the junction left unmatched. CDR1 is SQVTM and CDR2 is ANQGSEA in the germline V gene. The CDR3 protein is CSVEVISGCFHEQYF. The CDR3 bases are TGCAGCGTTGAAGTTATTAGCGGGTGTTTCCACGAGCAGTACTTC.

This clonotype was seen more than once but under ten times. The V call is TRBV12-3 or TRBV12-4, the J call TRBJ1-2; D unresolved. There are 13 residues in the CDR3. V was cut by 3 bases and J by 6 bases, with 11 bases left in between. CDR3 in DNA: TGTGCCAGCAGTTTCATAGGAGGCCATGGCTACACCTTC. This encodes CASSFIGGHGYTF.

This clonotype was recorded at least ten times. V and J are TRBV29-1 and TRBJ2-7; possible D gene TRBD1, 5 bases. The germline gives CDR1 SQVTM, CDR2 ANQGSEA. Trimming took off 4 bases at V and 1 base at J, with 8 bases between the two ends. This CDR3 contains 12 residues. The CDR3 sequence: CSVGAGSYEQYF. CDR3 bases: TGCAGCGTTGGAGCAGGGTCCTACGAGCAGTACTTC.

The V gene is TRBV7-9, the J gene TRBJ2-5; unclear D gene. CDR1 is SEHNR, CDR2 FQNEAQ, per germline (reference sequence). V lost 5 bases, J lost 13 bases, and 29 bases lay in between. This CDR3 spans 16 amino acids. The CDR3 DNA sequence: TGTGCCAGCAGCACCGTAGCTGGTTCGTCCCGGCCTGAGCGGTACTTC. It translates to CASSTVAGSSRPERYF.

As DNA, the CDR3 is TGCGCCAGCAGCTCTGGACTAGCGGGCCCCGTCACAGATACGCAGTATTTT. Its protein product is CASSSGLAGPVTDTQYF. The chain carries TRBV5-1 and TRBJ2-3, with 11 bases fitting TRBD2. The CDR3 contains 17 residues. Germline CDR1 and CDR2: SGHRS and YFSETQ. V gave up 3 bases and J gave up 2 bases; unmatched junction bases: 8.

V gene TRBV25-1 combines with J gene TRBJ1-1; possible D gene TRBD1, 5 bases. This CDR3 spans 17 amino acids. Germline CDR1 MGHDK, CDR2 SYGVNS. Trimming shortened V by 0 bases and J by 11 bases, and 25 bases separated the two germline ends. The CDR3 sequence: CASSEYGASGRVPLAFF. CDR3 bases: TGTGCCAGCAGTGAATATGGGGCTTCGGGGCGGGTCCCACTGGCTTTCTTT. The full variable domain, rest sourced from reference TRBV25-1 and TRBJ1-1, is EADIYQTPRYLVIGTGKKITLECSQTMGHDKMYWYQQDPGMELHLIHYSYGVNSTEKGDLSSESTVSRIRTEHFPLTLESARPSHTSQYLCASSEYGASGRVPLAFFGQGTRLTVV.

Note on this clonotype: A much larger clone lies one base from this, so it may be a read error. The DNA of the CDR3 is TGTGCCAGCAGCGTATCTCGCGACTACGAGCAGTACTTC. This translates into CASSVSRDYEQYF. This sequence joins TRBV9 and TRBJ2-4; no definite D call. The DNA end is a closer match to TRBJ2-7, so the J assignment may be wrong. Germline V gives CDR1 SGDLS, CDR2 YYNGEE. The CDR3 length is 13 residues.

This clonotype was seen only a few times. The rearrangement uses TRBV6-1 and TRBJ2-2; TRBD2 agrees at 13 bases. The J segment lost 6 bases and the V segment lost 6 bases, leaving 13 bases of the junction unmatched. Germline V lookup: CDR1 MNHNS, CDR2 SASEGT. The CDR3 loop spans 18 amino acids. The DNA of the CDR3 is TGTGCCAGCAGCTGGAGTGCCCCGACTAGCGGGAGGTCCGGGGAGCTGTTTTTT. It encodes CASSWSAPTSGRSGELFF.

This chain joins TRBV20-1 and TRBJ1-5, with D possibly being TRBD1 (5 bases). Deletions cut 4 bases from V and 5 bases from J, with 15 bases between. The CDR3 length is 14 residues. Per the germline V gene, CDR1 is DFQATT and CDR2 is SNEGSKA (reference sequence). CDR3 protein: CSATQIQGDQPQHF. DNA of the CDR3: TGCAGTGCTACCCAGATCCAGGGCGATCAGCCCCAGCATTTT.

V and J are TRBV6-1 and TRBJ1-1, with unresolved D. The CDR3 is 14 residues long. The germline V gene has CDR1 MNHNS and CDR2 SASEGT. V was clipped by 8 bases and J by 4 bases, with 17 bases between them. For the CDR3, the DNA is TGTGCCAGCGAGGTCATGACCGGCGCCACTGAAGCTTTCTTT. Translating gives CASEVMTGATEAFF.

This clonotype was detected only a few times. V gene TRBV9 combines with J gene TRBJ2-7; 7 bases align to TRBD1. Germline V gene lookup returns CDR1 SGDLS and CDR2 YYNGEE. V gave up 5 bases and J gave up 0 bases; unmatched junction bases: 17. The CDR3 contains 18 residues. The CDR3 nucleotides are TGTGCCAGCAGTCCAACGACAGGGATGGGTCCTAGCTCCTACGAGCAGTACTTC. It yields the protein CASSPTTGMGPSSYEQYF.

The CDR3 here is CASSPPRGRGYEQFF. In DNA, the CDR3 is TGTGCCAGCTCACCACCGAGGGGGCGTGGCTATGAGCAGTTCTTC. The rearrangement links TRBV18 to TRBJ2-1; TRBD1 agrees at 7 bases. Trimming cost V 0 bases and J 8 bases; bases outside gene matches: 7. The CDR3 totals 15 residues. Germline values: CDR1 KGHSH, CDR2 LQKENI.

This clonotype showed up just a few times. This sequence joins TRBV7-2 and TRBJ2-1; no firm D call. Trimming removed 8 bases at V and 10 bases at J, with 18 bases between. The germline V gene has CDR1 SGHTA and CDR2 FQGNSA. This CDR3 is 13 amino acids long. CDR3 sequence: CASDSTLVREQFF. In DNA, the CDR3 is TGTGCCAGCGACTCCACGCTCGTCCGGGAGCAGTTCTTC.

This clonotype was seen more than once but under ten times. The rearrangement links TRBV5-6 to TRBJ2-3; D is uncertain. The germline gives CDR1 SGHDT, CDR2 YYEEEE. This CDR3 region has 13 residues. Between the trimmed V and J ends, which lost 5 bases and 4 bases, there was a span of 11 bases. The CDR3 bases are TGTGCCAGCAGTTTTTATGGAGCAGATACGCAGTATTTT. This encodes CASSFYGADTQYF.

There are many counts of this clonotype. This chain connects TRBV4-3 to TRBJ2-5, with a weak D call TRBD1 (5 bases). The CDR3 consists of 14 residues. V lost 0 bases and J lost 5, with 10 bases in between. CDR1 LGHNA and CDR2 YSLEER come from the germline V gene. The CDR3 DNA sequence: TGCGCCAGCAGCCAAGACAGGGTTGGGGAGACCCAGTACTTC. Its protein product is CASSQDRVGETQYF.

The chain links TRBV20-1 to TRBJ2-1; D not certain. Trimming removed 6 bases from V and 7 bases from J, with 7 bases in between. This CDR3 contains 10 residues. Per germline, CDR1 DFQATT and CDR2 SNEGSKA (reference sequence). DNA of the CDR3: TGCAGTGCAATTGGGAATGAGCAGTTCTTC. The encoded protein is CSAIGNEQFF.

This clonotype was observed a few times. A much larger clone sits a single nucleotide away, making a read error possible. This chain connects TRBV4-3 to TRBJ2-1; weak D call: TRBD2 (5 bases). The CDR3 has 17 residues. Germline CDR1 LGHNA, CDR2 YSLEER. Between the trimmed V and J ends, which lost 4 bases and 3 bases, there was a span of 19 bases. The CDR3 DNA sequence: TGCGCCAGCAGCCCCCGGGCAGGACGGGGTAACTACAATGAGCAGTTCTTC. Translation gives CASSPRAGRGNYNEQFF.

The chain links TRBV28 to TRBJ1-5, with D perhaps TRBD1 (6 bases). This CDR3 contains 15 residues. Germline V gene data show CDR1 as MDHEN and CDR2 as SYDVKM. With 7 bases removed from V and 0 bases from J, the gap between germline ends came to 13 bases. The CDR3 spells CASNWDTDSNQPQHF. The CDR3 coding sequence is TGTGCCAGCAACTGGGACACTGATAGCAATCAGCCCCAGCATTTT. Looking up the rest from reference TRBV28 and TRBJ1-5 gives the full variable domain: DVKVTQSSRYLVKRTGEKVFLECVQDMDHENMFWYRQDPGLGLRLIYFSYDVKMKEKGDIPEGYSVSREKKERFSLILESASTNQTSMYLCASNWDTDSNQPQHFGDGTRLSIL.

The rearrangement links TRBV13 to TRBJ2-1; D possibly corresponds to TRBD2 (6 bases). This CDR3 contains 13 residues. Trimming removed 10 bases from V and 4 bases from J, with 14 bases in between. Germline assignment: CDR1 PRHDT and CDR2 FYEKMQ (reference sequence). CDR3 residues: CANSRDPYNEQFF. In DNA, the CDR3 is TGTGCCAATTCGCGGGATCCATACAATGAGCAGTTCTTC.

This sequence joins TRBV3-1 and TRBJ2-5, with TRBD2 matching 12 bases. J was trimmed by 5 bases and V by 10 bases; bases with no gene match: 8. CDR3 length equals 14 residues. The germline gives CDR1 LGHDT, CDR2 YNNKEL (reference sequence). This CDR3 is CAIKGLAGGETQYF. The DNA for the CDR3 is TGTGCCATCAAGGGTCTAGCGGGGGGGGAGACCCAGTACTTC.

In this sample, this clonotype turned up a few times. The CDR3 region is CASSYERGLPYEQFF. The CDR3 nucleotides are TGTGCCAGCAGTTACGAGAGAGGACTCCCATATGAGCAGTTCTTC. The chain joins TRBV6-2 or TRBV6-3 to TRBJ2-1; D is perhaps TRBD2 (5 bases). This CDR3 region has 15 residues. Trimming left V 2 bases short and J 8 bases short, with 16 bases between. Germline V gene sequence: CDR1 MNHEY, CDR2 SVGEGT.

Of note for this clonotype: Just one base apart from a much larger clone, this may be a read error. The V and J genes are TRBV5-1 and TRBJ2-1; D call uncertain. Germline-derived CDR1 and CDR2 are SGHRS and YFSETQ. The CDR3 length is 16 residues. The CDR3 loop reads CAGSPTRSSTYNEQFF. The CDR3 DNA sequence: TGCGCCGGCAGCCCCACGCGGTCTTCAACCTACAATGAGCAGTTCTTC.

This clonotype has more than one count but fewer than ten. The V call is TRBV5-1, the J call TRBJ1-1, with TRBD1 matching over 10 bases. Germline lookup yields CDR1 SGHRS and CDR2 YFSETQ. Losses at the gene ends were 2 bases for V and 3 bases for J; bases not matched to a gene: 4. The CDR3 totals 15 residues. The CDR3 sequence is CASSFSGTGDTEAFF. DNA of the CDR3: TGCGCCAGCAGCTTTTCCGGGACAGGGGACACTGAAGCTTTCTTT. Full variable domain (missing parts from reference TRBV5-1 and TRBJ1-1): KAGVTQTPRYLIKTRGQQVTLSCSPISGHRSVSWYQQTPGQGLQFLFEYFSETQRNKGNFPGRFSGRQFSNSRSEMNVSTLELGDSALYLCASSFSGTGDTEAFFGQGTRLTVV.

Only a few counts were recorded for this clonotype. The chain is built from TRBV7-2 and TRBJ1-5; D possibly corresponds to TRBD1 (5 bases). V lost 6 bases and J lost 5, with 11 bases in between. Germline CDR1 is SGHTA and CDR2 is FQGNSA. The CDR3 runs to 13 residues. In DNA, the CDR3 is TGTGCCAGCAGGGACAACGAATATCAGCCCCAGCATTTT. This encodes CASRDNEYQPQHF. Together with reference TRBV7-2 and TRBJ1-5, the CDR3 gives the full variable domain: GAGVSQSPSNKVTEKGKDVELRCDPISGHTALYWYRQSLGQGLEFLIYFQGNSAPDKSGLPSDRFSAERTGGSVSTLTIQRTQQEDSAVYLCASRDNEYQPQHFGDGTRLSIL.